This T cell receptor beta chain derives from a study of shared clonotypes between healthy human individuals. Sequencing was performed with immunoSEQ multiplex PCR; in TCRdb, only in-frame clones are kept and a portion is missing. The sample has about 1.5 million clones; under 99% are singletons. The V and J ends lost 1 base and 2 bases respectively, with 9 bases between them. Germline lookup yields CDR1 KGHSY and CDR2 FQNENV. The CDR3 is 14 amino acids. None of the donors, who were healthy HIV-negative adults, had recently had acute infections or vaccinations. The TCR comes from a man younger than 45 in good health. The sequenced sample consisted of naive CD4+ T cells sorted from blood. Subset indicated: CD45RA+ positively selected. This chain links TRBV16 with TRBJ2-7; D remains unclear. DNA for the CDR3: TGTGCCAGCAGCCAATTCATGAGGCCCTACGAGCAGTACTTC. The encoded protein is CASSQFMRPYEQYF.